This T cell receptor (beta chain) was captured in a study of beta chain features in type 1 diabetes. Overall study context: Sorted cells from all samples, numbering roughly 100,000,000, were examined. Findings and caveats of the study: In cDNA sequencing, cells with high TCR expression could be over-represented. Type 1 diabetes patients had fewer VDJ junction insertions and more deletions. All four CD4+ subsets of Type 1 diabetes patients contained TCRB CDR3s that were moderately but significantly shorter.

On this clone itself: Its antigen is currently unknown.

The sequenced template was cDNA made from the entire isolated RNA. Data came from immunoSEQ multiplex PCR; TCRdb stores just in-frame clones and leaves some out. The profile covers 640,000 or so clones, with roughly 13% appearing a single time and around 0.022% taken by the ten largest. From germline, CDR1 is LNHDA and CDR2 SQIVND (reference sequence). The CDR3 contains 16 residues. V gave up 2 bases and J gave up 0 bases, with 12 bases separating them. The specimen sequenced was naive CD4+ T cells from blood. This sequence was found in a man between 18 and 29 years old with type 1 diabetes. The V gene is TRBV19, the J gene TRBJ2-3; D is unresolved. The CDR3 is CASSIKGRPSTDTQYF. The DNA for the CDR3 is TGTGCCAGTAGTATAAAAGGCAGGCCAAGCACAGATACGCAGTATTTT.